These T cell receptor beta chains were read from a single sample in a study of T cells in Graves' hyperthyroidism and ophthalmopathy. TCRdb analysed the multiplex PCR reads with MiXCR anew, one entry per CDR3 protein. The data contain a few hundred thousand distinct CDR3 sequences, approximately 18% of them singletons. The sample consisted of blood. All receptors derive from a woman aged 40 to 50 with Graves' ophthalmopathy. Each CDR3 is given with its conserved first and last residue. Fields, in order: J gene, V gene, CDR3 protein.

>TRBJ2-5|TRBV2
CASSDGASGSETQYF
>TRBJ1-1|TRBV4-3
CASSQDHGRLNTEAFF
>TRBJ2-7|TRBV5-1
CASSRESSEAYEQYF
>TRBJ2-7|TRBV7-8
CASSLGDSGSEQYF
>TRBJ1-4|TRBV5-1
CASSSDRSNEKLFF
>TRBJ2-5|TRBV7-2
CASSTRTGQTQYF
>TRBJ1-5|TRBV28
CASSRGGGVNQPQHF
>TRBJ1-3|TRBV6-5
CASTRDASGNTIYF
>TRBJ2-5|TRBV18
CASSVSGEETQYF
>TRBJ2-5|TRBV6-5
CASIRTRWETQYF
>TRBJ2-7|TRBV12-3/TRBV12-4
CASSFGTRPYEQYF
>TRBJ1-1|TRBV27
CASREGPRTEAFF
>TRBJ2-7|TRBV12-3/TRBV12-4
CASRPGTSGFSYEQYF
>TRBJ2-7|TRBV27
CANSPLPLGGISYEQYF
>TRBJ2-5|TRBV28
CASSLSDRDGTQYF